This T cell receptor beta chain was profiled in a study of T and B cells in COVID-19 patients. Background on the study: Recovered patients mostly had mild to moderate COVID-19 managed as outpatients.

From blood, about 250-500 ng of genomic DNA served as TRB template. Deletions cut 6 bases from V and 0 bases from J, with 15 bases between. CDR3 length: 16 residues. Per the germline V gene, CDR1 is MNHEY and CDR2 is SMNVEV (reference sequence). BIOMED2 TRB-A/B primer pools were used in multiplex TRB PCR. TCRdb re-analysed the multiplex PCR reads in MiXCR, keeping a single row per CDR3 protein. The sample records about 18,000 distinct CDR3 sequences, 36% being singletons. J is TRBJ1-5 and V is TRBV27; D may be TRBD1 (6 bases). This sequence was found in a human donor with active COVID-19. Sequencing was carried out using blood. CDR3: CASSVNREYSNQPQHF. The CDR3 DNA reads TGTGCCAGCAGCGTGAACAGGGAATATAGCAATCAGCCCCAGCATTTT.